This record looks at one T cell receptor (beta chain) sequence and its context. The sample belongs to a study of shared T cell receptors in the human thymus. This table comes from immunoSEQ multiplex PCR, and its TCRdb copy is limited to in-frame clones, with some not included. The data show 540,000 or so clones, with around 82% seen just once and roughly 0.013% held by the top ten. The CDR3 has 18 residues. Germline V gives CDR1 SQVTM, CDR2 ANQGSEA. V lost 0 bases, J lost 5 bases, and 15 bases stayed unmatched. This same sample was also part of a study on human thymus T cells. That study reports: Donors were healthy Finnish babies undergoing corrective operations for congenital heart defects. Thymus specimens were resections from corrective heart surgery. Blood and thymic repertoires both appeared biased in V and J gene usage. What related research reported was that thymic repertoires overlapped highly among unrelated individuals.

The sample comprised thymocytes. This chain uses TRBV29-1 with TRBJ2-1; TRBD1 aligns across 8 bases. This receptor was taken from a boy under three years old with a congenital heart defect. The CDR3 sequence: CSVEDLRVGRGLDNEQFF. CDR3 DNA sequence: TGCAGCGTTGAAGATCTGAGGGTAGGCAGGGGGCTGGACAATGAGCAGTTCTTC.